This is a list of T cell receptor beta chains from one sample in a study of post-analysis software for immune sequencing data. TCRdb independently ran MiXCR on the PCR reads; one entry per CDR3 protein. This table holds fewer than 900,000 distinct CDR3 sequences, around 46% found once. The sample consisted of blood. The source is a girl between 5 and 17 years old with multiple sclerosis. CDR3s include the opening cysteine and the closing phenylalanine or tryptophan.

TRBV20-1,CSARDKLAGFHEQFF
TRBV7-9,CASSPLQGVDYGYTF
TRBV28,CASTKGRSGTGGKPQHF
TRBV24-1,CATSAAPPSGRYNEQYF
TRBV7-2,CASSKGTSGKSNTGELFF
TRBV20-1,CSAIRSSGSYNEQFF
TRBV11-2,CASSPQGSGANVPTF
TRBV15,CATSNGLLAGVTDTQYF
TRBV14,CASSPIPTEYNEQFF
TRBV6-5,CASSYSIVDNTEAFF
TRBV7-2,CASNSIEGRSDEQFF
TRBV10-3,CAISEPVNLAGGPYEQYF
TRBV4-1,CASSQEFGGTGPLDYGYTF
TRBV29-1,CSTSGAAGDTDTQYF
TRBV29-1,CSVGVGTIYGYTF
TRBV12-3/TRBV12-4,CASSFKLVGSEQFF
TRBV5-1,CASSQREGTSYEQYF
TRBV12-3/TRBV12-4,CASSSSRDGRYEQYF
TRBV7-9,CASSFRTSGKSSYNEQFF
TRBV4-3,CASSITGTGDYEQYF
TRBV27,CASSLSWGGYGYTF
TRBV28,CASSLYGLAGVNEQFF
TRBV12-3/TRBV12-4,CASSPTGQAYGYTF
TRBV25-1,CASRAPGLAPSEQYF
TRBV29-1,CSIETGSVEQFF
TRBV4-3,CASSQVPGGNYGYTF
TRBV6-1,CASSEACQLTYNEQFF
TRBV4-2,CTSSQDRGLAEKQYF
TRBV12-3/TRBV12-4,CASSPTRNPTNEKLFF
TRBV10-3,CAAGASARIQYF
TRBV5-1,CASSAGEGADTQYF
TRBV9,CASSGSGGDNEQFF
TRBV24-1,CATSDRAGFPYSYNEQFF
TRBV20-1,CSARLTGGIHNEQFF
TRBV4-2,CASSQEGRGQYDYGYTF
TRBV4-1,CASSQGRVREQFF
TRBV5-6,CASSLGEGATTVHEQFF
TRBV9,CASSVGSGRAAEQFF
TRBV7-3,CASSSGPNEQFF
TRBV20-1,CSARVSGSARYF
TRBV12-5,CASEGGSTSGLYNEQFF
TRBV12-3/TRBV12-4,CASTGQDIYAGANVLTF
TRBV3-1,CASRQGRGPFSVQAFF